These T cell receptor beta chains were read from a single sample in a study of human T cells and chemical hapten exposure. TCRdb analysed the 5' RACE reads with MiXCR anew, one entry per CDR3 protein. The sample yields more than 140,000 distinct CDR3 sequences, about 4% seen once. The source of these receptors is a female donor in good health. The CDR3 runs from the conserved cysteine through the conserved F or W. D genes are given only for firm matches. Clone size appears in some rows only: once, few, many, or a class for an expanded clone.

j_gene: TRBJ1-5
d_gene: -
v_gene: TRBV28
abundance: many
CDR3aa: CASGDYSNQPQHF
CDR3nt: TGTGCCAGCGGAGATTATAGCAATCAGCCCCAGCATTTT

j_gene: TRBJ2-3
d_gene: -
v_gene: TRBV4-1
abundance: few
CDR3aa: CASSHIQRRTSTDTQYF
CDR3nt: TGCGCCAGCAGCCACATACAGCGTCGTACTTCCACAGATACGCAGTATTTT

j_gene: TRBJ2-7
d_gene: TRBD1
v_gene: TRBV27
abundance: many
CDR3aa: CASRIRQGRSGEQYF
CDR3nt: TGTGCCAGCAGAATAAGACAGGGGCGTTCTGGGGAGCAGTACTTC

j_gene: TRBJ2-3
d_gene: -
v_gene: TRBV28
abundance: many
CDR3aa: CASSLRHSTDTQYF
CDR3nt: TGTGCCAGCAGTTTAAGACACAGCACAGATACGCAGTATTTT

j_gene: TRBJ2-3
d_gene: -
v_gene: TRBV29-1
abundance: many
CDR3aa: CSVEDWDTGLGTDTQYF
CDR3nt: TGCAGCGTGGAAGATTGGGACACAGGATTGGGAACAGATACGCAGTATTTT

j_gene: TRBJ2-3
d_gene: -
v_gene: TRBV28
abundance: many
CDR3aa: CASRVTAGAEADTQYF
CDR3nt: TGTGCCAGCCGGGTAACGGCGGGGGCCGAGGCGGATACGCAGTATTTT

j_gene: TRBJ2-7
d_gene: TRBD1
v_gene: TRBV5-1
abundance: -
CDR3aa: CASSPGQIYEQYF
CDR3nt: TGCGCCAGCAGCCCGGGACAGATCTACGAGCAGTACTTC

j_gene: TRBJ1-5
d_gene: -
v_gene: TRBV9
abundance: many
CDR3aa: CASSVGLGGNQPQHF
CDR3nt: TGTGCCAGCAGCGTAGGTTTGGGGGGCAATCAGCCCCAGCATTTT

j_gene: TRBJ1-1
d_gene: -
v_gene: TRBV5-1
abundance: -
CDR3aa: CASSLGGGRTEAFF
CDR3nt: TGCGCCAGCAGCTTGGGGGGTGGTCGGACTGAAGCTTTCTTT

j_gene: TRBJ2-3
d_gene: TRBD2
v_gene: TRBV9
abundance: many
CDR3aa: CASSVVAGGPADTQYF
CDR3nt: TGTGCCAGCAGCGTCGTAGCGGGGGGGCCAGCAGATACGCAGTATTTT

j_gene: TRBJ2-4
d_gene: TRBD1
v_gene: TRBV28
abundance: many
CDR3aa: CASNPQRTGGLAKNIQYF
CDR3nt: TGTGCCAGCAACCCCCAGAGGACAGGGGGTTTGGCCAAAAACATTCAGTACTTC

j_gene: TRBJ1-2
d_gene: TRBD1
v_gene: TRBV5-1
abundance: many
CDR3aa: CASSWGQGDHYGYTF
CDR3nt: TGCGCCAGCAGCTGGGGACAGGGGGACCACTATGGCTACACCTTC

j_gene: TRBJ2-3
d_gene: -
v_gene: TRBV7-9
abundance: many
CDR3aa: CASSLEPRLRTDTQYF
CDR3nt: TGTGCCAGCAGCTTAGAGCCTAGATTGCGCACAGATACGCAGTATTTT

j_gene: TRBJ2-3
d_gene: -
v_gene: TRBV3-2
abundance: once
CDR3aa: CASSLRRASDTQYF
CDR3nt: TGTGCCAGCAGCCTCCGACGTGCTTCAGATACGCAGTATTTT

j_gene: TRBJ1-1
d_gene: TRBD1
v_gene: TRBV5-6
abundance: many
CDR3aa: CASSLLGQQASEAFF
CDR3nt: TGTGCCAGCAGCCTTCTGGGACAGCAAGCTTCTGAAGCTTTCTTT

j_gene: TRBJ1-3
d_gene: -
v_gene: TRBV21-1
abundance: many
CDR3aa: CASSKATDRGDSGNTIYF
CDR3nt: TGTGCCAGCAGCAAAGCCACGGACAGGGGGGACTCTGGAAACACCATATATTTT

j_gene: TRBJ2-5
d_gene: TRBD1
v_gene: TRBV25-1
abundance: many
CDR3aa: CASSKTGQETQYF
CDR3nt: TGTGCCAGCAGTAAGACAGGGCAAGAGACCCAGTACTTC

j_gene: TRBJ1-1
d_gene: -
v_gene: TRBV5-1
abundance: many
CDR3aa: CASSPGLTTPEAFF
CDR3nt: TGCGCCAGCAGCCCGGGTCTGACGACGCCTGAAGCTTTCTTT

j_gene: TRBJ1-2
d_gene: -
v_gene: TRBV6-2/TRBV6-3
abundance: many
CDR3aa: CASSRTAFGYTF
CDR3nt: TGTGCCAGCAGCCGGACGGCCTTTGGCTACACCTTC

j_gene: TRBJ2-1
d_gene: -
v_gene: TRBV29-1
abundance: many
CDR3aa: CSVLPRAHEQFF
CDR3nt: TGCAGCGTTCTTCCCAGGGCGCATGAGCAGTTCTTC

j_gene: TRBJ2-3
d_gene: -
v_gene: TRBV5-1
abundance: many
CDR3aa: CASSLDFKPTDTQYF
CDR3nt: TGCGCCAGCAGCTTGGATTTTAAGCCCACAGATACGCAGTATTTT

j_gene: TRBJ1-4
d_gene: -
v_gene: TRBV18
abundance: many
CDR3aa: CASSPRSGEEKLFF
CDR3nt: TGTGCCAGCTCACCCAGAAGCGGCGAAGAAAAACTGTTTTTT

j_gene: TRBJ1-5
d_gene: TRBD1
v_gene: TRBV12-3/TRBV12-4
abundance: many
CDR3aa: CASILGVTGDPFGQPQHF
CDR3nt: TGTGCCAGCATCCTTGGGGTAACAGGGGATCCCTTCGGTCAGCCCCAGCATTTT

j_gene: TRBJ1-2
d_gene: -
v_gene: TRBV20-1
abundance: -
CDR3aa: CSARDGGHSYGYTF
CDR3nt: TGCAGTGCTAGAGATGGGGGGCATAGCTATGGCTACACCTTC

j_gene: TRBJ2-3
d_gene: -
v_gene: TRBV7-8
abundance: many
CDR3aa: CASSPPIADTQYF
CDR3nt: TGTGCCAGCAGCCCACCGATTGCAGATACGCAGTATTTT

j_gene: TRBJ1-1
d_gene: TRBD1
v_gene: TRBV7-9
abundance: many
CDR3aa: CASSSQNGQGSKAFF
CDR3nt: TGTGCCAGCAGCTCACAGAACGGACAGGGTAGTAAAGCTTTCTTT